These 24 T cell receptor beta chains came from one sample sequenced in a study of a mutant IDH1 vaccine in newly diagnosed glioma. Time point noted: baseline, week 1 (first vaccination visit). Treatment reported: pre-vaccination baseline after standard-of-care therapy. The repertoire was sequenced with immunoSEQ multiplex PCR; TCRdb's copy has only in-frame clones and lacks some. This sample has around 67,000 clones, with around 83% found just once. Sequencing was performed on peripheral blood mononuclear cells (PBMCs), taken from a glioma patient treated with radiotherapy, temozolomide or both. The receptors were sampled from a woman under 30 with glioma. Some clones in this sample may be carry-over from other donors' samples.

The chain uses TRBV4-1 and TRBJ2-3; TRBD2 agrees at 11 bases. CDR3 length equals 16 residues. CDR1 and CDR2 (germline): MGHRA, YSYEKL. V trimming: 4 bases; J trimming: 4 bases; junction bases outside the gene matches: 7. Here the CDR3 reads CASSRRLAGTPDTQYF. CDR3 in DNA: TGCGCCAGCAGCCGGAGACTAGCGGGAACCCCAGATACGCAGTATTTT.

The rearrangement uses TRBV6-5 and TRBJ1-1; D not resolved. CDR1 is MNHEY, CDR2 SVGAGI, per germline. The V and J ends lost 2 bases and 3 bases respectively, with 10 bases between them. This CDR3 comprises 14 residues. CDR3: CASSYRVRDTEAFF. For the CDR3, the DNA is TGTGCCAGCAGTTACAGGGTCCGGGACACTGAAGCTTTCTTT.

The chain employs TRBV7-9 and TRBJ2-7; TRBD2 is a possible D gene (5 bases). V was clipped by 5 bases and J by 0 bases, with 17 bases between them. Germline assignment: CDR1 SEHNR and CDR2 FQNEAQ (reference sequence). CDR3 size: 16 residues. For the CDR3, the DNA is TGTGCCAGCAGCCCCCCCTTCAGCGGAAACTCCTACGAGCAGTACTTC. As protein: CASSPPFSGNSYEQYF.

Written as DNA, the CDR3 is TGTGCCAGCAGCCTTAGGGGAGGAGATACGCAGTATTTT. Amino acids: CASSLRGGDTQYF. The V call is TRBV9, the J call TRBJ2-3, with D perhaps matching TRBD2 (6 bases). Germline values: CDR1 SGDLS, CDR2 YYNGEE. The CDR3 totals 13 residues. V was trimmed by 4 bases and J by 5 bases, leaving 11 bases between them.

This sequence joins TRBV6-6 and TRBJ2-1; D unresolved. The CDR3 is 14 residues long. The germline V and J ends were trimmed by 7 bases and 2 bases, with 12 bases remaining between them. Germline V gives CDR1 MNHNY, CDR2 SVGAGI (reference sequence). CDR3 residues: CASTPPSPYNEQFF. In nucleotides, the CDR3 is TGTGCCAGCACCCCCCCAAGTCCCTACAATGAGCAGTTCTTC.

The chain links TRBV11-1 to TRBJ1-6, with D maybe TRBD1 (6 bases). V dropped 1 base and J dropped 10 bases, with 8 bases sitting between them. The CDR3 extends over 13 amino acids. Germline CDR1 SGHAT, CDR2 FQDESV (reference sequence). CDR3 loop: CASSLGGQSPLHF. Here the CDR3 DNA reads TGTGCCAGCAGCTTAGGGGGGCAGTCACCCCTCCACTTT.

This clone was seen once. The chain recombines TRBV25-1 with TRBJ1-4; weak D call: TRBD1 (6 bases). The germline V gene has CDR1 MGHDK and CDR2 SYGVNS. This CDR3 is built from 13 residues. The V gene lost 7 bases and the J gene lost 5 bases, with 11 bases spanning the gap. Written as DNA, the CDR3 is TGTGCCAGCATGGGGGGCAAGAATGAAAAACTGTTTTTT. As protein: CASMGGKNEKLFF.

Here the CDR3 reads CASSHTVGGRYEQYF. In DNA, the CDR3 is TGCGCCAGCAGCCACACCGTGGGGGGCCGCTACGAGCAGTACTTC. The rearrangement joins TRBV4-1 to TRBJ2-7; D tentatively reads TRBD1 or TRBD2 (6 bases each). Germline CDR1 MGHRA, CDR2 YSYEKL. This CDR3 has 15 residues. Trimming took 3 bases from V and 3 from J, leaving 15 bases between them.

A few counts support this clone. V and J are TRBV7-9 and TRBJ2-2; D perhaps matches TRBD2 (6 bases). Trimming took 10 bases from V and 6 from J, leaving 9 bases between them. The CDR3 spans 11 residues. The V gene's germline CDR1 is SEHNR and CDR2 FQNEAQ (reference sequence). Here the CDR3 reads CAKSGAGELFF. The CDR3 DNA reads TGTGCCAAATCGGGAGCCGGGGAGCTGTTTTTT. Variable domain in full (rest from reference TRBV7-9 and TRBJ2-2): DTGVSQNPRHKITKRGQNVTFRCDPISEHNRLYWYRQTLGQGPEFLTYFQNEAQLEKSRLLSDRFSAERPKGSFSTLEIQRTEQGDSAMYLCAKSGAGELFFGEGSRLTVL.

This sequence joins TRBV25-1 and TRBJ2-1; possible D gene TRBD2, 6 bases. Germline V CDR1 and CDR2: MGHDK, SYGVNS. V was clipped by 1 base and J by 8 bases, with 18 bases between them. The CDR3 runs 16 residues. CDR3 in DNA: TGTGCCAGCAGTGAATGGGCTAGCGTGGGCTTCGATGAGCAGTTCTTC. The encoded protein is CASSEWASVGFDEQFF.

The J gene is TRBJ1-1, the V gene TRBV6-1; D unresolved. The CDR3 has 16 amino acids. V lost 3 bases and J 0 bases, leaving 14 bases between the germline ends. Germline CDR1 is MNHNS and CDR2 is SASEGT. The CDR3 is CASSDSQALMNTEAFF. The CDR3 bases are TGTGCCAGCAGTGATTCCCAAGCGCTTATGAACACTGAAGCTTTCTTT.

This clone appeared a single time. The J gene is TRBJ2-7, the V gene TRBV5-1; D perhaps matches TRBD2 (5 bases). The CDR3 spans 16 residues. Germline lookup yields CDR1 SGHRS and CDR2 YFSETQ. Trimming cost V 4 bases and J 2 bases, with 19 bases left between them. CDR3 sequence reads: CASSGTSGGYTYEQYF. The CDR3 DNA sequence: TGCGCCAGCAGCGGAACCAGCGGAGGCTACACCTACGAGCAGTACTTC.

The chain carries TRBV19 and TRBJ1-4; D unclear. Germline V gene data show CDR1 as LNHDA and CDR2 as SQIVND (reference sequence). The CDR3 covers 16 residues. V lost 4 bases to trimming and J lost 8 bases, with 20 bases between them. For the CDR3, the DNA is TGTGCCAGTAGTACGTACACTATCTCGGTGGGGGAAAAACTGTTTTTT. This translates into CASSTYTISVGEKLFF.

This clone has a handful of counts. The CDR3 DNA reads as TGTGCCAGCAGGATGACAGGAGGCAACTACGAGCAGTACTTC. Translating gives CASRMTGGNYEQYF. This chain joins TRBV6-5 and TRBJ2-7; D may be TRBD1 (6 bases). The CDR3 has 14 residues. The germline V and J ends were trimmed by 6 bases and 3 bases, with 15 bases remaining between them. Germline-derived CDR1 and CDR2 are MNHEY and SVGAGI.

This clone appeared a few times. This sequence joins TRBV7-9 and TRBJ2-7, with TRBD1 matching 7 bases. CDR1 is SEHNR, CDR2 FQNEAQ, per germline (reference sequence). The CDR3 spans 16 residues. V gave up 4 bases and J gave up 2 bases; unmatched junction bases: 11. CDR3 loop: CASSYQGVTRTYEQYF. In DNA, the CDR3 is TGTGCCAGCAGCTACCAGGGGGTAACCAGAACCTACGAGCAGTACTTC.

This clone has a single count. The chain has TRBV30 and TRBJ2-7; D tentatively reads TRBD1 or TRBD2 (5 bases each). Germline lookup yields CDR1 GTSNPN and CDR2 SVGIG (reference sequence). The CDR3 has 11 residues. V lost 8 bases to trimming and J lost 3 bases, with 11 bases between them. In DNA form, the CDR3 reads TGTGCCCGGGACGCTGGCTACGAGCAGTACTTC. Its translation is CARDAGYEQYF.

The chain joins TRBV6-6 to TRBJ2-2, with 10 bases lining up with TRBD1. Germline-derived CDR1 and CDR2 are MNHNY and SVGAGI (reference sequence). Losses at the gene ends were 9 bases for V and 5 bases for J; bases not matched to a gene: 6. The CDR3 contains 14 residues. Here the CDR3 reads CASIGTGVTGELFF. DNA for the CDR3: TGTGCCAGTATCGGGACAGGGGTGACCGGGGAGCTGTTTTTT.

This chain links TRBV11-3 with TRBJ2-7, with a tentative D call TRBD1 (6 bases). The CDR3 loop spans 14 amino acids. V lost 0 bases and J lost 4, with 10 bases in between. Germline assignment: CDR1 SGHNT and CDR2 YENEEA. The DNA for the CDR3 is TGTGCCAGCAGCTTAGACAGGGGAATGTACGAGCAGTACTTC. The encoded protein is CASSLDRGMYEQYF.

The chain recombines TRBV7-2 with TRBJ2-7, with D uncertain. CDR1 is SGHTA and CDR2 is FQGNSA in the germline V gene. This CDR3 is 12 amino acids long. V lost 4 bases and J 1 base, leaving 5 bases between the germline ends. In DNA form, the CDR3 reads TGTGCCAGCAGCTCGCCTTCCTACGAGCAGTACTTC. Protein: CASSSPSYEQYF.

V gene TRBV6-5 combines with J gene TRBJ1-1; maybe TRBD1 (5 bases). The CDR3 runs 14 residues. V was clipped by 0 bases and J by 5 bases, with 10 bases between them. CDR1 and CDR2 from the germline V gene are MNHEY and SVGAGI. For the CDR3, the DNA is TGTGCCAGCAGTTACTCGGGGCCAGGAACTGAAGCTTTCTTT. This sequence encodes CASSYSGPGTEAFF.

V gene TRBV5-1 combines with J gene TRBJ1-1, with unresolved D. Germline-derived CDR1 and CDR2 are SGHRS and YFSETQ. CDR3 length: 15 amino acids. Trimming cost V 4 bases and J 8 bases, with 21 bases left between them. The CDR3 sequence: CASSLSPYKTGEAFF. DNA of the CDR3: TGCGCCAGCAGCCTATCTCCCTATAAAACTGGGGAAGCTTTCTTT.

The chain couples TRBV6-1 to TRBJ1-2; 9 bases agree with TRBD1. The germline V gene has CDR1 MNHNS and CDR2 SASEGT. The ends lost 2 bases at V and 6 bases at J; junction bases unmatched: 7. The CDR3 has 15 amino acids. The CDR3 is CASSENRGRGNGYTF. The CDR3, as DNA: TGTGCCAGCAGTGAAAACAGGGGGCGAGGGAATGGCTACACCTTC.

This rearrangement joins TRBV5-4 to TRBJ1-1, with unresolved D. The CDR3 loop spans 16 amino acids. Trimming took 4 bases from V and 0 from J, leaving 16 bases between them. Germline V lookup: CDR1 SGHNT, CDR2 YYREEE (reference sequence). DNA for the CDR3: TGTGCCAGCAGCCGGATGGATGTCAGTATGAACACTGAAGCTTTCTTT. It translates to CASSRMDVSMNTEAFF.

This rearrangement joins TRBV10-3 to TRBJ2-1, with 7 bases fitting TRBD2. CDR1 ENHRY and CDR2 SYGVKD come from the germline V gene. V shed 7 bases and J 9 bases; nucleotides not matched to a gene: 9. This CDR3 is built from 13 residues. The CDR3 DNA reads TGTGCCATCAAGTTTCGGGAGGTGGGTGAGCAGTTCTTC. It codes for CAIKFREVGEQFF.